This TCR beta chain was documented in a study of CD8+ T cells in alopecia areata. RNA extraction and reverse transcription yielded cDNA as sequencing template. Repertoires were generated with immunoSEQ multiplex PCR, while TCRdb's copy carries only in-frame clones and drops some. The data hold approximately 89,000 clones, with roughly 42% observed a single time. Germline values: CDR1 SQVTM, CDR2 ANQGSEA. V lost 7 bases to trimming and J lost 5 bases; unmatched junction nucleotides: 8. This CDR3 spans 13 amino acids. The chain carries TRBV29-1 and TRBJ2-7, with 10 bases fitting TRBD2. The clonotype comes from a human donor with alopecia areata. Input material: CD4+ T cells sorted from blood. This CDR3 reads CSAALLAGHEQYF. DNA for the CDR3: TGCAGCGCCGCTTTACTAGCGGGACACGAGCAGTACTTC.